One sample yielded the 24 T cell receptor beta chains listed below, sequenced in a study of early T cells in non-severe SARS-CoV-2 infection. TCRdb reanalysed the 5' RACE reads using MiXCR and keeps one entry per CDR3 protein. The sample holds tens of thousands of distinct CDR3 sequences, around 5.4% seen once. Sequences were obtained from whole blood. These receptors originate from an adult who was a healthcare worker with PCR-confirmed SARS-CoV-2 infection or an uninfected control (not recorded which).

This clonotype was found many times. CDR3 protein: CASSLDRDREQYF. DNA for the CDR3: TGTGCCAGCAGCCTGGACAGGGACCGCGAGCAGTACTTC. The rearrangement links TRBV5-6 to TRBJ2-7, with 8 nucleotides matching TRBD1. V dropped 4 bases and J dropped 6; count of bases not matched to a gene: 6. The germline CDR1 and CDR2 sequences are SGHDT and YYEEEE. This CDR3 spans 13 amino acids. Supplemented by reference TRBV5-6 and TRBJ2-7, the full variable domain reads DAGVTQSPTHLIKTRGQQVTLRCSPKSGHDTVSWYQQALGQGPQFIFQYYEEEERQRGNFPDRFSGHQFPNYSSELNVNALLLGDSALYLCASSLDRDREQYFGPGTRLTVT.

This clonotype came up a few times. The chain employs TRBV30 and TRBJ1-2; maybe TRBD1 (6 bases). The V gene's germline CDR1 is GTSNPN and CDR2 SVGIG (reference sequence). V gave up 1 base and J gave up 7 bases, with 10 bases separating them. The CDR3 has 12 amino acids. The CDR3 protein is CAWSDTGTGYTF. For the CDR3, the DNA is TGTGCCTGGAGTGATACAGGGACTGGCTACACCTTC.

This clonotype has ten or more counts. The chain recombines TRBV12-3 or TRBV12-4 with TRBJ2-4; 12 positions match TRBD2. This CDR3 comprises 18 residues. Trimming removed 7 bases from V and 3 bases from J; junction bases left unmatched: 13. CDR3 in amino acids: CASTQTSGGHWGKNIQYF. DNA for the CDR3: TGTGCCAGCACCCAGACTAGCGGGGGTCATTGGGGCAAAAACATTCAGTACTTC.

This clonotype was picked up a small number of times. The gene calls are TRBV5-5 and TRBJ2-7; D is unresolved. Trimming left V 3 bases short and J 0 bases short, with 13 bases between. CDR1 and CDR2 from the germline V gene are SGHKS and YYEKEE (reference sequence). The CDR3 has 15 residues. CDR3 bases: TGTGCCAGCAGCTCCAGTTCGTGGGGCTCCTACGAGCAGTACTTC. Its translation is CASSSSSWGSYEQYF.

The chain carries TRBV21-1 and TRBJ1-2; the D call in the table, TRBD1, was not verified against the DNA. TRBV21-1 represents a pseudogene. The CDR3 contains 17 residues. The CDR3 reads CASSKEALHRDIYGYTF. The CDR3 coding sequence is TGTGCCAGCAGCAAAGAGGCCCTTCACCGGGATATTTATGGCTACACCTTC.

On this clonotype: This may be a read error: a much more frequent sequence differs by one nucleotide. The chain combines TRBV28 with TRBJ2-7; 7 nucleotides match TRBD1. Germline V lookup: CDR1 MDHEN, CDR2 SYDVKM. The CDR3 is 14 residues long. CDR3 sequence (DNA): TGTGCCAGCGAGACAGGGCGGCCCCCCTACGAGCAGTGCTTC. Amino acid sequence: CASETGRPPYEQCF. The complete variable domain, with remaining parts taken from reference TRBV28 and TRBJ2-7, reads DVKVTQSSRYLVKRTGEKVFLECVQDMDHENMFWYRQDPGLGLRLIYFSYDVKMKEKGDIPEGYSVSREKKERFSLILESASTNQTSMYLCASETGRPPYEQCFGPGTRLTVT.

This clonotype was detected ten times or more. The CDR3 spells CASSSTPTLGTEAFF. The DNA for the CDR3 is TGTGCCAGCAGCTCGACACCTACCTTAGGCACTGAAGCTTTCTTT. The chain carries TRBV7-8 and TRBJ1-1; D call uncertain. Trimming took off 4 bases at V and 4 bases at J, with 16 bases between the two ends. The CDR3 is 15 residues long. Germline CDR1 SGHVS, CDR2 FQNEAQ.

This clonotype has ten or more counts. This chain links TRBV11-2 with TRBJ1-1; D remains ambiguous. In germline, CDR1 is SGHAT, CDR2 FQNNGV. V was shortened by 5 bases and J by 1 base, with 8 bases between the two germline ends. The CDR3 has 13 amino acids. In DNA, the CDR3 is TGTGCCAGCAGCCCCGGCTGGAACACTGAAGCTTTCTTT. It translates to CASSPGWNTEAFF.

The chain uses TRBV14 and TRBJ2-1, with 8 bases that match TRBD2. This CDR3 contains 15 residues. Germline trimming cut 5 bases from V and 7 bases from J; bases unmatched to any gene: 10. Germline V gene data show CDR1 as SGHDN and CDR2 as FVKESK. The CDR3 DNA is TGTGCCAGCAGCGTTGCGGGAGGCAGTGGGAATGAGCAGTTCTTC. This gives the protein CASSVAGGSGNEQFF.

The sample holds a few counts of this clonotype. The rearrangement joins TRBV7-3 to TRBJ2-3; 9 bases are a match to TRBD2. After removal of 5 bases from V and 3 bases from J, the junction contained 6 bases not matched to a gene. Germline CDR1 and CDR2: SGHTA and FQGTGA. The CDR3 loop spans 15 amino acids. Here the CDR3 reads CASSQGGRGTDTQYF. CDR3 nucleotides: TGTGCCAGCAGCCAGGGCGGGAGGGGTACAGATACGCAGTATTTT.

This clonotype was recorded at least ten times. The chain recombines TRBV20-1 with TRBJ1-2; no firm D call. The CDR3 extends over 12 amino acids. Germline CDR1 and CDR2: DFQATT and SNEGSKA (reference sequence). Trimming took 3 bases from V and 4 from J, leaving 9 bases between them. The CDR3 loop is CSASSDIYGYTF. The CDR3 DNA sequence: TGCAGTGCTAGCTCAGACATCTATGGCTACACCTTC.

There are many counts of this clonotype. J is TRBJ2-7 and V is TRBV6-2 or TRBV6-3; tentatively, D is TRBD1 (5 bases). Germline CDR1 reads MNHEY; CDR2 reads SVGEGT. With 6 bases removed from V and 5 bases from J, the gap between germline ends came to 14 bases. This CDR3 spans 13 amino acids. The chain's CDR3 is CASSREDKDEQYF. CDR3 DNA sequence: TGTGCCAGCAGCCGCGAGGACAAGGACGAGCAGTACTTC.

This clonotype showed up just a few times. This sequence joins TRBV11-1 and TRBJ2-2; D might be TRBD2 (5 bases). Germline CDR1 reads SGHAT; CDR2 reads FQDESV (reference sequence). This CDR3 is 15 amino acids long. V lost 5 bases, J lost 7 bases, and 17 bases lay in between. The CDR3 DNA reads as TGTGCCAGCAGCCCCGGAGGAGTGGTCGACGGGGAGCTGTTTTTT. It translates to CASSPGGVVDGELFF.

This clonotype has only a few counts. The chain combines TRBV18 with TRBJ1-4; TRBD1 agrees at 7 bases. The germline CDR1 and CDR2 sequences are KGHSH and LQKENI. J lost 8 bases, V lost 6 bases, and 6 bases had no gene match. The CDR3 totals 13 residues. The CDR3 DNA reads as TGTGCCAGCTCCCCTGACAGGGACGAAAAACTGTTTTTT. This translates into CASSPDRDEKLFF. Variable domain in full (rest from reference TRBV18 and TRBJ1-4): NAGVMQNPRHLVRRRGQEARLRCSPMKGHSHVYWYRQLPEEGLKFMVYLQKENIIDESGMPKERFSAEFPKEGPSILRIQQVVRGDSAAYFCASSPDRDEKLFFGSGTQLSVL.

This clonotype has at least ten counts. The CDR3 DNA reads TGTGCCAGCAGCTTGTCAGGGGGGTATGAGCAGTTCTTC. This sequence encodes CASSLSGGYEQFF. This sequence joins TRBV7-9 and TRBJ2-1, with D perhaps matching TRBD1 (7 bases). The length of the CDR3 is 13 residues. CDR1 is SEHNR, CDR2 FQNEAQ, per germline (reference sequence). Trimming left V 3 bases short and J 8 bases short, with 11 bases between.

The chain combines TRBV4-2 with TRBJ1-5; D not certain. Per germline, CDR1 LGHNA and CDR2 YNFKEQ. This CDR3 has 15 amino acids. Deletions cut 0 bases from V and 9 bases from J, with 15 bases between. DNA for the CDR3: TGTGCCAGCAGCCAAGAGAAGGCAGTTAGTAGGCCCCAGCATTTT. It specifies CASSQEKAVSRPQHF.

A few counts support this clonotype. The chain is built from TRBV18 and TRBJ1-5; perhaps TRBD1 as D (5 bases). This CDR3 is 16 amino acids long. Trimming removed 5 bases at V and 2 bases at J, with 16 bases between. CDR1 is KGHSH, CDR2 LQKENI, per germline. CDR3 nucleotides: TGTGCCAGCTCAGAACAACCGGACATCCGCAATCAGCCCCAGCATTTT. Its translation: CASSEQPDIRNQPQHF.

The V and J genes are TRBV6-6 and TRBJ2-7, with 7 bases aligning to TRBD1. J was trimmed by 5 bases and V by 4 bases; bases with no gene match: 11. Germline V CDR1 and CDR2: MNHNY, SVGAGI (reference sequence). This CDR3 comprises 15 residues. The CDR3 region has the DNA TGTGCCAGCAGTTCACCGGGACAGCTAAGCCACGAGCAGTACTTC. Its translation: CASSSPGQLSHEQYF.

Many counts were recorded for this clonotype. The chain recombines TRBV18 with TRBJ2-3; 7 bases map to TRBD1. The CDR3 consists of 15 residues. Germline V CDR1 and CDR2: KGHSH, LQKENI. The ends lost 3 bases at V and 1 base at J; junction bases unmatched: 4. CDR3 loop: CASSPRDSRTDTQYF. CDR3 sequence (DNA): TGTGCCAGCTCACCGAGGGACAGTCGCACAGATACGCAGTATTTT.

This clonotype has ten or more counts. V is TRBV27 and J is TRBJ2-7; the D call may be TRBD1 or TRBD2 (5 bases each). Trimming removed 6 bases at V and 5 bases at J, with 11 bases between. Germline V gives CDR1 MNHEY, CDR2 SMNVEV (reference sequence). CDR3 length: 12 amino acids. DNA of the CDR3: TGTGCCAGCAGGACTGGGGGTGACGAGCAGTACTTC. Encoded protein: CASRTGGDEQYF.

The CDR3 loop is CASSFLGIGGLRVDTQYF. DNA for the CDR3: TGTGCCAGCAGTTTTCTAGGGATAGGGGGACTTAGGGTTGATACGCAGTATTTT. The chain couples TRBV27 to TRBJ2-3; tentatively, D is TRBD1 or TRBD2 (6 bases each). Per germline, CDR1 MNHEY and CDR2 SMNVEV (reference sequence). The ends were cut back, 3 bases at V and 6 bases at J, with 25 bases in the middle. The CDR3 contains 18 residues.

Many counts were recorded for this clonotype. This rearrangement joins TRBV7-8 to TRBJ2-3; D could derive from TRBD1 or TRBD2 (7 bases each). V dropped 3 bases and J dropped 4 bases, with 11 bases sitting between them. The germline gives CDR1 SGHVS, CDR2 FQNEAQ. The CDR3 is 14 amino acids. CDR3 in amino acids: CASSFRGRADTQYF. The DNA of the CDR3 is TGTGCCAGCAGCTTCAGGGGGAGGGCAGATACGCAGTATTTT.

This clonotype came up a few times. V is TRBV20-1 and J is TRBJ2-2, with D perhaps matching TRBD1 or TRBD2 (5 bases each). The CDR3 contains 14 residues. Germline CDR1 DFQATT, CDR2 SNEGSKA (reference sequence). Trimming shortened V by 5 bases and J by 3 bases, and 13 bases separated the two germline ends. CDR3: CSAEGQGDTGELFF. The CDR3 DNA is TGCAGTGCTGAGGGCCAGGGCGACACCGGGGAGCTGTTTTTT.

This sequence joins TRBV28 and TRBJ2-1; TRBD2 matches at 9 bases. The length of the CDR3 is 18 residues. V lost 1 base, J lost 3 bases, and 10 bases stayed unmatched. Germline loops: CDR1 MDHEN, CDR2 SYDVKM. The CDR3 sequence is CASSLSPRLADDYNEQFF. For the CDR3, the DNA is TGTGCCAGCAGTTTATCCCCCCGACTAGCGGATGACTACAATGAGCAGTTCTTC.